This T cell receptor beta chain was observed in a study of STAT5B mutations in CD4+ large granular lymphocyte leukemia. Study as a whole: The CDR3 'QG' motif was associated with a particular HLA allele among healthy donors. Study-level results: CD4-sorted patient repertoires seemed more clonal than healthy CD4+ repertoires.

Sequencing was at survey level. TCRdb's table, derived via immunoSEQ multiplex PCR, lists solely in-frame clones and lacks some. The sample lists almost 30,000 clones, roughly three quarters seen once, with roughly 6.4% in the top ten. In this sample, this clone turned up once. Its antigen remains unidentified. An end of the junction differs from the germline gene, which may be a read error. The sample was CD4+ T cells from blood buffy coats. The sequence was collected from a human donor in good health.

As DNA, the CDR3 is TGCGCCAGCAGCTTGGATGGCGGGAGACTCGCCTCTTTT. This codes for CASSLDGGRLASF. The chain joins TRBV5-1 to TRBJ2-3; 7 bases fit TRBD2. CDR1 and CDR2 (germline): SGHRS, YFSETQ. The CDR3 sequence is 13 residues long.